This T cell receptor (beta chain) came from a study of cytomegalovirus exposure and HLA in healthy donors. The CDR3 is made up of 15 amino acids. Trimming took off 4 bases at V and 5 bases at J, with 17 bases between the two ends. Germline CDR1 reads SGHVS; CDR2 reads FNYEAQ. The primer mix had 60 Vbeta and 13 Jbeta primers. Produced via immunoSEQ multiplex PCR; TCRdb's table is partial and in-frame only. The sample contains 150,000 to 200,000 clones, roughly 71% of which appear only once. Sequenced: PBMCs. The receptor was isolated from a woman aged 45-59 years in good health and CMV-seropositive. The chain employs TRBV7-6 and TRBJ2-5, with D maybe TRBD2 (7 bases). The CDR3 DNA follows: TGTGCCAGCAGCTCACGGTTACGGGGGGCTGAGACCCAGTACTTC. Translated, it gives CASSSRLRGAETQYF.